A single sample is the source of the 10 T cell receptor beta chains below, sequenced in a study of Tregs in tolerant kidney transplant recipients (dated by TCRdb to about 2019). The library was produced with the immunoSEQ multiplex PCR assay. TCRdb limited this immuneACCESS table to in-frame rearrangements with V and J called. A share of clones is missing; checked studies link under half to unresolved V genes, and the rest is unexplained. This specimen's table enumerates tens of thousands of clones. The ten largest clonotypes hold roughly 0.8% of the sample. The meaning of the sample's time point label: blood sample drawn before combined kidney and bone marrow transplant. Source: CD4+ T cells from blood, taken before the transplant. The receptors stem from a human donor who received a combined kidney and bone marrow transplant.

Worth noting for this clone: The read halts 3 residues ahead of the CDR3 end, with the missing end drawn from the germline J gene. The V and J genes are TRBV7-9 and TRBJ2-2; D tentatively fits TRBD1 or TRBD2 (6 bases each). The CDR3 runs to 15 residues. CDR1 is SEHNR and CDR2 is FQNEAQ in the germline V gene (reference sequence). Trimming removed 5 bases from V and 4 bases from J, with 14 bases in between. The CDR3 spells CASSGEQGGTGELFF. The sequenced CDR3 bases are TGTGCCAGCAGCGGGGAACAGGGAGGCACCGGGGAG.

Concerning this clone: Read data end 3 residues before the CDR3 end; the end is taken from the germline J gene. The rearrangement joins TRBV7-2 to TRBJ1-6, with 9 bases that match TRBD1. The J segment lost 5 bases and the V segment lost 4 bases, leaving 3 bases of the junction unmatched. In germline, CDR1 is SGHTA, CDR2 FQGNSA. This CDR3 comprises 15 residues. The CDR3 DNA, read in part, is TGTGCCAGCAGCTCCAGACAGGGGGATAATTCACCC. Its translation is CASSSRQGDNSP. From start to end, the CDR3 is CASSSRQGDNSPLHF.

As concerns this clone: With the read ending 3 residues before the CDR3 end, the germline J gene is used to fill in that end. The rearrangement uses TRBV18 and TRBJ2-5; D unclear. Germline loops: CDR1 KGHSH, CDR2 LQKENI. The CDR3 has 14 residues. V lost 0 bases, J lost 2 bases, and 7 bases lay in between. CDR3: CASSPPHGQETQYF. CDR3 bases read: TGTGCCAGCTCACCACCGCACGGTCAAGAGACC.

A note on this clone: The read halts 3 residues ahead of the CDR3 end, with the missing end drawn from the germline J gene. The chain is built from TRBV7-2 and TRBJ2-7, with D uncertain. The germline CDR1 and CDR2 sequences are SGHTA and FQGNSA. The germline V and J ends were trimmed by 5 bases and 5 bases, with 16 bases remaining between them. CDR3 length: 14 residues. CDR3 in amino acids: CASSPNRPGDEQYF. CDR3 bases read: TGTGCCAGCAGCCCCAATAGGCCAGGCGACGAG.

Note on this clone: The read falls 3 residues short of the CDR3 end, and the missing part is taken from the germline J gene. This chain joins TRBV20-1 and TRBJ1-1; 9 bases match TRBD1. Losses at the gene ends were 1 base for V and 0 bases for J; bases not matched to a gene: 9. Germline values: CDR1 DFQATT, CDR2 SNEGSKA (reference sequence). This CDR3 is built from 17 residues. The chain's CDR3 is CSARGRGQGPVNTEAFF. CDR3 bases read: TGCAGTGCTAGAGGCCGGGGACAGGGCCCTGTGAACACTGAA.

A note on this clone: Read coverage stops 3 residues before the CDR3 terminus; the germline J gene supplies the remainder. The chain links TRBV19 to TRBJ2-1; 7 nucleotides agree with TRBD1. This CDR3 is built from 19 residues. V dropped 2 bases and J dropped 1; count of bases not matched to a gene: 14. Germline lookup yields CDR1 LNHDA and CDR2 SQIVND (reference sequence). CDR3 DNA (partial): TGTGCCAGTAGTATAACGTTAAGGGGACAGTTGAGGTCCTACAATGAG. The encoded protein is CASSITLRGQLRSYNE. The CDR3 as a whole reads CASSITLRGQLRSYNEQFF.

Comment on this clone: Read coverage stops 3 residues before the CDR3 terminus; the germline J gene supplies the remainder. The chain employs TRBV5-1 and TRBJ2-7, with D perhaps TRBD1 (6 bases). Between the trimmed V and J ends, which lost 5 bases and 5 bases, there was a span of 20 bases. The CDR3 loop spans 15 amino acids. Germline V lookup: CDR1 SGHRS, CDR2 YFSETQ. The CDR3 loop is CASRIAGTPVNEQYF. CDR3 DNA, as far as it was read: TGCGCCAGCAGAATTGCCGGGACACCCGTGAACGAG.

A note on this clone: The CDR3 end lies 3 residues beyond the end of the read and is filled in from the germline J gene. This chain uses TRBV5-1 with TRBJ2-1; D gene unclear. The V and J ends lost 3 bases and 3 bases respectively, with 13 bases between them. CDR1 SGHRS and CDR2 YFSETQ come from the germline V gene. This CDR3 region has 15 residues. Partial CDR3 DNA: TGCGCCAGCAGCTCCCAAAGGCTTCACTACAATGAG. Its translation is CASSSQRLHYNE. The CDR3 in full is CASSSQRLHYNEQFF.

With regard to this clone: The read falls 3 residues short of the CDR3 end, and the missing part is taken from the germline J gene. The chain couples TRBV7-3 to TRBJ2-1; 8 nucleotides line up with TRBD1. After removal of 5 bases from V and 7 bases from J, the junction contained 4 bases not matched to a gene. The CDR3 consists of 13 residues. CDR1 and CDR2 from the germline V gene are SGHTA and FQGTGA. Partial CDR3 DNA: TGTGCCAGCAGCACCCGGACAGGGAATGAG. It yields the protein CASSTRTGNE. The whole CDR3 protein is CASSTRTGNEQFF.

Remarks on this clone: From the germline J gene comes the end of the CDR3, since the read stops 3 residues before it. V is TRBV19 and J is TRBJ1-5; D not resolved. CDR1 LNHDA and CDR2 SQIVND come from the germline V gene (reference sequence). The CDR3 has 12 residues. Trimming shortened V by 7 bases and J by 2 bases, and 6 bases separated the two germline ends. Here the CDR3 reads CASTWRNQPQHF. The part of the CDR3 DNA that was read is TGTGCCAGTACTTGGCGCAATCAGCCC.